The 15 T cell receptor beta chains presented below share a single source sample, sequenced in a study of blood T cell repertoires in COVID-19. This table comes from immunoSEQ multiplex PCR, and its TCRdb copy is limited to in-frame clones, with some not included. The sample yields about 140,000 clones, about four fifths seen once. Sequencing was performed on PBMCs or T cells enriched from blood (not recorded which). The origin of the receptors is a middle-aged man with acute COVID-19.

V and J are TRBV30 and TRBJ1-2, with a weak D call TRBD1 (6 bases). Trimming removed 3 bases from V and 5 bases from J, with 19 bases in between. Germline values: CDR1 GTSNPN, CDR2 SVGIG (reference sequence). There are 15 residues in the CDR3. In DNA, the CDR3 is TGTGCCTGGAGAGGGAAGACCGGGACACTGTATGGCTACACCTTC. It specifies CAWRGKTGTLYGYTF.

V gene TRBV30 combines with J gene TRBJ2-7, with a weak D call TRBD1 (5 bases). The germline V and J ends were trimmed by 8 bases and 3 bases, with 14 bases remaining between them. Germline V gene sequence: CDR1 GTSNPN, CDR2 SVGIG (reference sequence). There are 12 residues in the CDR3. The CDR3 nucleotides are TGTGCCACGACCTGGGGCAGCTACGAGCAGTACTTC. Its translation is CATTWGSYEQYF.

The chain recombines TRBV5-6 with TRBJ2-7; 10 nucleotides line up with TRBD1. The length of the CDR3 is 14 residues. Losses at the gene ends were 4 bases for V and 3 bases for J; bases not matched to a gene: 4. CDR1 and CDR2 (germline): SGHDT, YYEEEE. The CDR3 nucleotides read TGTGCCAGCAGCCCGGACAGGGGGGTCTACGAGCAGTACTTC. Protein sequence: CASSPDRGVYEQYF.

In this sample, this clone turned up a few times. This chain connects TRBV4-1 to TRBJ2-3; 7 bases fit TRBD2. This CDR3 spans 16 amino acids. Germline CDR1 MGHRA, CDR2 YSYEKL. V lost 0 bases to trimming and J lost 1 base; unmatched junction nucleotides: 4. The CDR3 nucleotides read TGCGCCAGCAGCCAAGATTGGCTAGCGGGCACAGATACGCAGTATTTT. It encodes CASSQDWLAGTDTQYF.

In its sample, this clone was seen many times. The J gene is TRBJ1-2, the V gene TRBV5-1; 9 nucleotides line up with TRBD1. This CDR3 comprises 15 residues. V gave up 4 bases and J gave up 4 bases; unmatched junction bases: 8. Germline V CDR1 and CDR2: SGHRS, YFSETQ. The DNA for the CDR3 is TGCGCCAGCAGCCTTATACAGGGGGCCAGCTATGGCTACACCTTC. As protein: CASSLIQGASYGYTF. The full variable domain, its missing parts supplied by reference TRBV5-1 and TRBJ1-2, is KAGVTQTPRYLIKTRGQQVTLSCSPISGHRSVSWYQQTPGQGLQFLFEYFSETQRNKGNFPGRFSGRQFSNSRSEMNVSTLELGDSALYLCASSLIQGASYGYTFGSGTRLTVV.

This clone appeared a single time. The chain has TRBV11-2 and TRBJ1-2, with TRBD1 matching 8 bases. Germline V gene sequence: CDR1 SGHAT, CDR2 FQNNGV. CDR3 length: 15 amino acids. V dropped 5 bases and J dropped 6; count of bases not matched to a gene: 11. The CDR3 sequence: CASSTDRGEWDGYTF. The DNA of the CDR3 is TGTGCCAGCAGCACCGACAGGGGAGAGTGGGATGGCTACACCTTC.

The chain is built from TRBV11-2 and TRBJ2-1, with D unclear. CDR1 is SGHAT and CDR2 is FQNNGV in the germline V gene. CDR3 length: 12 amino acids. The V end lost 0 bases, the J end lost 12 bases, and 9 bases lay between the germline ends. The chain's CDR3 is CASSLDPLRQFF. In nucleotides, the CDR3 is TGTGCCAGCAGCTTAGATCCACTGCGGCAGTTCTTC.

This chain links TRBV9 with TRBJ2-1, with 9 bases fitting TRBD2. CDR3 length equals 15 residues. Germline V CDR1 and CDR2: SGDLS, YYNGEE. J gave up 2 bases and V 5 bases, and 5 bases lay outside the gene matches. Written as DNA, the CDR3 is TGTGCCAGCAGTGTTAGCGGGAGCGCCTACAATGAGCAGTTCTTC. It translates to CASSVSGSAYNEQFF.

J is TRBJ1-5 and V is TRBV3-1 (or the pseudogene TRBV3-2); possibly TRBD1 for D (5 bases). Germline V gene data show CDR1 as LGHDT and CDR2 as YNNKEL (reference sequence). The V end lost 4 bases, the J end lost 7 bases, and 14 bases lay between the germline ends. The CDR3 loop spans 14 amino acids. CDR3 coding DNA: TGTGCCAGCAGCCCGGGGACTGTTGGCCAGCCCCAGCATTTT. Encoded protein: CASSPGTVGQPQHF.

The rearrangement uses TRBV2 and TRBJ2-6; 7 bases align to TRBD2. The germline V gene has CDR1 SNHLY and CDR2 FYNNEI. Trimming took 3 bases from V and 0 from J; bases not matched to a gene: 5. The CDR3 length is 17 residues. The CDR3 loop reads CASSDFGGGSGANVLTF. As DNA, the CDR3 is TGTGCCAGCAGTGACTTTGGGGGGGGCTCTGGGGCCAACGTCCTGACTTTC.

V and J are TRBV20-1 and TRBJ1-5; 7 bases align to TRBD1. This CDR3 contains 11 residues. Losses at the gene ends were 7 bases for V and 13 bases for J; bases not matched to a gene: 10. Germline V gives CDR1 DFQATT, CDR2 SNEGSKA (reference sequence). DNA for the CDR3: TGCAGTGTTGCCAACAGACAGGGTCAGCATTTT. Translating it yields CSVANRQGQHF.

The rearrangement links TRBV19 to TRBJ1-1, with D tentatively TRBD1 (5 bases). Trimming shortened V by 0 bases and J by 0 bases, and 8 bases separated the two germline ends. The CDR3 consists of 15 residues. CDR1 LNHDA and CDR2 SQIVND come from the germline V gene (reference sequence). The CDR3 nucleotides read TGTGCCAGTAGTATAGATGGGGCCGTGAACACTGAAGCTTTCTTT. Protein product: CASSIDGAVNTEAFF.

The chain recombines TRBV28 with TRBJ1-4; the D gene is possibly TRBD1 (6 bases). CDR3 length: 15 residues. With 6 bases removed from V and 8 bases from J, the gap between germline ends came to 19 bases. CDR1 and CDR2 from the germline V gene are MDHEN and SYDVKM. The CDR3 reads CASSPTGSDWEKLFF. CDR3 nucleotide sequence: TGTGCCAGCAGCCCCACAGGGTCCGATTGGGAAAAACTGTTTTTT.

The chain carries TRBV6-5 and TRBJ2-3; 7 bases line up with TRBD1. The CDR3 has 14 amino acids. Germline values: CDR1 MNHEY, CDR2 SVGAGI. V lost 7 bases, J lost 6 bases, and 10 bases stayed unmatched. The CDR3 sequence: CASKGALGLDTQYF. The CDR3 DNA reads as TGTGCCAGCAAGGGGGCCCTAGGGTTGGATACGCAGTATTTT.

This chain connects TRBV11-3 to TRBJ2-2; 7 positions agree with TRBD2. Trimming took 3 bases from V and 5 from J; bases not matched to a gene: 6. Germline CDR1 reads SGHNT; CDR2 reads YENEEA. This CDR3 contains 15 residues. CDR3 in DNA: TGTGCCAGCAGCTTGGGAGGGAGAGGGACCGGGGAGCTGTTTTTT. Translating gives CASSLGGRGTGELFF.